What follows describes a single T cell receptor (beta chain). The antigen is undetermined. The record originates from a study of cytomegalovirus exposure and HLA in healthy donors. Study details: Of over 350 genotyped donors, around 80% grouped in the Caucasian-associated ancestry cluster.

The CDR3 is 13 residues long. Per the germline V gene, CDR1 is SQVTM and CDR2 is ANQGSEA. Deletions cut 3 bases from V and 4 bases from J, with 12 bases between. PCR used 60 Vbeta primers and 13 Jbeta primers. Per the original methods: Later reanalysis found tens of millions of unique TCR beta chains, roughly 10 million of them shared. Using immunoSEQ multiplex PCR, the repertoire was profiled, and TCRdb retains in-frame clones only, with some absent. The DNA was the basis for D and trimming; V, J and clone size are from that table. Here the sample spans 250,000 to 300,000 clones, 80% to 95% being singletons. Study-wide findings and caveats: Most of the TCR beta V segments (in an earlier analysis) were productive either about 87% or about 30% of the time. Serostatus for CMV was the only available immune exposure information.

The V and J genes are TRBV29-1 and TRBJ1-1; possibly TRBD1 for D (6 bases). The TCR sequence derives from a girl aged 2-10 years in good health and CMV-seronegative. Sequenced sample: PBMCs. The DNA for the CDR3 is TGCAGCGTTGACCCAGGGGTCGCCACTGAAGCTTTCTTT. Amino acid sequence: CSVDPGVATEAFF.